Listed here are 22 T cell receptor beta chains from one sample, sequenced in a study of post-analysis software for immune sequencing data (dated by TCRdb to the mid-2010s). The paper's findings and limits, for the study overall: Significantly higher frequencies in patients than in controls were found for roughly 5 TRBV segments, including TRBV5-6, TRBV5-1 and TRBV20-1.

The library was made by PCR. These reads were obtained on an Illumina HiSeq 2500. To reduce PCR and sequencing biases, unique molecular identifiers were built into the TCR beta cDNA libraries. The public reads were run again by TCRdb, first through fastp at Q25 and then through MiXCR, and only productive beta chains were kept. CDR3 protein sequences are deduplicated, and each keeps its most common genes and DNA. The sample table records roughly 540,000 distinct CDR3 sequences; approximately 31% of these occur just once. The top ten hold under 7% of the sample. No antigen is known for these receptors. Sequenced material: blood. The source is a girl aged 2 to 17 with multiple sclerosis.

This clonotype was detected only a few times. This chain connects TRBV24-1 to TRBJ1-1, with 7 bases aligning to TRBD1. Per germline, CDR1 KGHDR and CDR2 SFDVKD. V lost 3 bases and J lost 1; bases outside the gene matches: 4. The length of the CDR3 is 15 residues. CDR3 in DNA: TGTGCCACCAGTGATGCCGGGACAGCGAACACTGAAGCTTTCTTT. This translates into CATSDAGTANTEAFF.

This clonotype was detected only a few times. V usage is TRBV12-3 or TRBV12-4 and J usage is TRBJ1-2; a weak D match, TRBD1 (6 bases). This CDR3 spans 14 amino acids. V lost 8 bases and J lost 8, with 21 bases in between. CDR3 bases: TGTGCCAGCTCCCACTCAACTCGGGGGCGAGGCTACACCTTC. Protein product: CASSHSTRGRGYTF.

J is TRBJ2-3 and V is TRBV5-1, with D perhaps matching TRBD2 (6 bases). CDR1 and CDR2 (germline): SGHRS, YFSETQ. Between the trimmed V and J ends, which lost 0 bases and 6 bases, there was a span of 11 bases. This CDR3 contains 14 residues. The chain's CDR3 is CASSLDTSGDTQYF. The CDR3 nucleotides read TGCGCCAGCAGCTTGGACACAAGCGGGGATACGCAGTATTTT.

This clonotype showed up just a few times. The chain recombines TRBV20-1 with TRBJ1-6; TRBD1 might be the D (5 bases). Germline CDR1 and CDR2: DFQATT and SNEGSKA (reference sequence). The germline V and J ends were trimmed by 1 base and 7 bases, with 11 bases remaining between them. The CDR3 sequence is 14 residues long. Here the CDR3 reads CSARATGANSPLHF. In DNA, the CDR3 is TGCAGTGCTAGAGCTACAGGTGCCAATTCACCCCTCCACTTT.

The rearrangement links TRBV7-8 to TRBJ1-2, with D tentatively TRBD1 (5 bases). Germline assignment: CDR1 SGHVS and CDR2 FQNEAQ. V was trimmed by 1 base and J by 4 bases, leaving 13 bases between them. The length of the CDR3 is 15 residues. CDR3 protein: CASSLDKGQSYGYTF. CDR3 coding DNA: TGTGCCAGCAGCTTAGATAAGGGGCAGAGCTATGGCTACACCTTC.

This clonotype has only a few counts. The V and J genes are TRBV20-1 and TRBJ1-2; D is uncertain. Germline V gives CDR1 DFQATT, CDR2 SNEGSKA (reference sequence). CDR3 length equals 16 residues. Trimming removed 1 base from V and 1 base from J, with 16 bases in between. The DNA for the CDR3 is TGCAGTGCTAGAGTAGGACTTCGGGCTTATAACTATGGCTACACCTTC. Translated, it gives CSARVGLRAYNYGYTF.

The rearrangement links TRBV7-2 to TRBJ1-2; 9 positions agree with TRBD1. The CDR3 runs 14 residues. CDR1 is SGHTA, CDR2 FQGNSA, per germline. Losses at the gene ends were 5 bases for V and 3 bases for J; bases not matched to a gene: 4. For the CDR3, the DNA is TGTGCCAGCAGCGGAAGACAGGGGGACTATGGCTACACCTTC. This sequence encodes CASSGRQGDYGYTF.

The V gene is TRBV3-1, the J gene TRBJ2-5; TRBD2 agrees at 8 bases. The CDR3 extends over 14 amino acids. The junction had 4 bases not matched to a gene; V was cut back by 4 bases and J by 3 bases. In germline, CDR1 is LGHDT, CDR2 YNNKEL (reference sequence). CDR3 amino acids: CASSLRLAKETQYF. CDR3 nucleotide sequence: TGTGCCAGCAGCCTGAGACTAGCGAAAGAGACCCAGTACTTC.

The V and J genes are TRBV6-5 and TRBJ2-7; D may be TRBD1 (6 bases). There are 13 residues in the CDR3. The germline CDR1 and CDR2 sequences are MNHEY and SVGAGI. The V and J ends lost 8 bases and 0 bases respectively, with 11 bases between them. CDR3: CASQQGISYEQYF. The CDR3, as DNA: TGTGCCAGCCAACAGGGAATCTCCTACGAGCAGTACTTC.

This clonotype was counted between two and nine times. This rearrangement joins TRBV4-2 to TRBJ2-1; the match to TRBD2 covers 11 bases. Trimming cost V 5 bases and J 9 bases; bases outside gene matches: 15. The length of the CDR3 is 17 residues. The germline V gene has CDR1 LGHNA and CDR2 YNFKEQ. CDR3 in amino acids: CASSSHRDSGGAAEQFF. CDR3 DNA: TGTGCCAGCAGCTCCCACCGGGATAGCGGGGGGGCCGCTGAGCAGTTCTTC.

The chain combines TRBV12-3 or TRBV12-4 with TRBJ2-3; D gene unclear. Trimming removed 3 bases at V and 4 bases at J, with 8 bases between. The CDR3 has 13 amino acids. The CDR3 region has the DNA TGTGCCAGCAGTTTCGCTCGCGCAGATACGCAGTATTTT. Encoded protein: CASSFARADTQYF.

This clonotype was seen more than once but under ten times. This chain's CDR3 is CSVERAGGHYNEQFF. Here the CDR3 DNA reads TGCAGCGTTGAGAGAGCGGGGGGCCACTACAATGAGCAGTTCTTC. This rearrangement joins TRBV29-1 to TRBJ2-1, with 9 bases fitting TRBD2. V shed 3 bases, J shed 3 bases, and the junction held 6 bases outside the gene matches. The CDR3 spans 15 residues. Germline-derived CDR1 and CDR2 are SQVTM and ANQGSEA.

This clonotype was recorded at least ten times. The CDR3 spells CASSQQTSASQYF. CDR3 DNA: TGCGCCAGCAGCCAACAGACTAGTGCGTCGCAGTACTTC. The chain is built from TRBV4-1 and TRBJ2-7; a possible D gene is TRBD2 (6 bases). The V gene's germline CDR1 is MGHRA and CDR2 YSYEKL. CDR3 length equals 13 residues. V was cut by 2 bases and J by 9 bases, with 14 bases left in between.

The chain recombines TRBV2 with TRBJ2-3; D is possibly TRBD2 (5 bases). CDR3 length: 12 residues. Between the trimmed V and J ends, which lost 6 bases and 6 bases, there was a span of 10 bases. Germline lookup yields CDR1 SNHLY and CDR2 FYNNEI. CDR3 sequence reads: CASRSPGDTQYF. The CDR3 DNA is TGTGCCAGCAGGAGCCCGGGGGATACGCAGTATTTT. The variable domain in full, completed from reference TRBV2 and TRBJ2-3, reads EPEVTQTPSHQVTQMGQEVILRCVPISNHLYFYWYRQILGQKVEFLVSFYNNEISEKSEIFDDQFSVERPDGSNFTLKIRSTKLEDSAMYFCASRSPGDTQYFGPGTRLTVL.

This chain uses TRBV4-1 with TRBJ2-2, with D tentatively TRBD2 (6 bases). Germline V gene sequence: CDR1 MGHRA, CDR2 YSYEKL. This CDR3 is 13 amino acids long. Trimming cost V 9 bases and J 1 base, with 9 bases left between them. The CDR3 sequence: CASRDLNTGELFF. As DNA, the CDR3 is TGCGCCAGTAGGGACTTGAACACCGGGGAGCTGTTTTTT.

Regarding this clonotype: The germline gene is not matched at one end of the junction; a read error may be the cause. This chain connects TRBV20-1 to TRBJ2-7; D tentatively reads TRBD1 or TRBD2 (5 bases each). This CDR3 has 15 residues. Germline CDR1 is DFQATT and CDR2 is SNEGSKA (reference sequence). As DNA, the CDR3 is TGCAATGCTCGACCTTGGGACCGACTACACTACGAGCAGTACTTC. It yields the protein CNARPWDRLHYEQYF.

The chain is built from TRBV2 and TRBJ1-5; 9 bases map to TRBD1. CDR1 SNHLY and CDR2 FYNNEI come from the germline V gene. V was pared by 5 bases and J by 8 bases, with 4 bases of the junction left unmatched. This CDR3 contains 13 residues. The CDR3 region has the DNA TGTGCCAGCAGTTGGACAGGGGATGAGCCCCAGCATTTT. Its translation: CASSWTGDEPQHF.

V is TRBV12-3 or TRBV12-4 and J is TRBJ2-1, with a tentative D call TRBD1 (6 bases). Trimming pared 6 bases from V and 2 bases from J, leaving 8 bases between. The CDR3 totals 13 residues. In DNA, the CDR3 is TGTGCCAGCAGGGGGACACCCTACAATGAGCAGTTCTTC. It codes for CASRGTPYNEQFF.

The J gene is TRBJ2-1, the V gene TRBV12-3 or TRBV12-4; the D gene is possibly TRBD2 (5 bases). V was cut by 5 bases and J by 11 bases, with 16 bases left in between. This CDR3 region has 13 residues. CDR3 in DNA: TGTGCCAGCAGTCCGTCGGACTCGATTCAGCAGTTCTTC. As protein: CASSPSDSIQQFF.

This clonotype was recorded at least ten times. The gene calls are TRBV6-5 and TRBJ2-2, with 8 bases that match TRBD2. Germline V gives CDR1 MNHEY, CDR2 SVGAGI. CDR3 size: 16 residues. Trimming cost V 6 bases and J 4 bases; bases outside gene matches: 10. For the CDR3, the DNA is TGTGCCAGCAGAGACATAGCGGGGTCGATCACCGGGGAGCTGTTTTTT. Its protein is CASRDIAGSITGELFF.

This chain links TRBV20-1 with TRBJ1-5, with D perhaps matching TRBD1 (6 bases). The germline CDR1 and CDR2 sequences are DFQATT and SNEGSKA (reference sequence). The CDR3 sequence is 14 residues long. V was trimmed by 3 bases and J by 3 bases, leaving 12 bases between them. The DNA of the CDR3 is TGCAGTGCTAGGCCCGGGGGCCTCAATCAGCCCCAGCATTTT. It encodes CSARPGGLNQPQHF.

The table lists this clonotype with many counts. The V call is TRBV29-1, the J call TRBJ2-5; 8 nucleotides line up with TRBD1. Germline CDR1 SQVTM, CDR2 ANQGSEA. V lost 3 bases, J lost 1 base, and 10 bases stayed unmatched. The CDR3 contains 16 residues. CDR3 sequence reads: CSVDLIGTGLQETQYF. The CDR3 nucleotides are TGCAGCGTTGATTTAATCGGGACAGGCCTCCAAGAGACCCAGTACTTC.